This T cell receptor (beta chain) came from a study of shared clonotypes between healthy human individuals. Some clones are missing from TCRdb's copy, which holds only in-frame ones; the method was immunoSEQ multiplex PCR. The sample lists more than 550,000 clones, about 90% occurring once. The CDR3 runs to 13 residues. The V gene lost 8 bases and the J gene lost 4 bases, with 12 bases spanning the gap. Germline values: CDR1 MNHEY, CDR2 SMNVEV (reference sequence). The receptor's source is a man aged 18-30 years in good health. Some clones in this sample may be carry-over from other donors' samples. The genes are TRBV27 and TRBJ2-1; D gene ambiguous. The sample was memory CD8+ T cells from PBMCs. The subset here: CD45RO+ cells pooled with CCR7-negative TemRA cells. CDR3 sequence: CASAATAYNEQFF. DNA for the CDR3: TGTGCCAGCGCCGCTACAGCGTACAATGAGCAGTTCTTC.